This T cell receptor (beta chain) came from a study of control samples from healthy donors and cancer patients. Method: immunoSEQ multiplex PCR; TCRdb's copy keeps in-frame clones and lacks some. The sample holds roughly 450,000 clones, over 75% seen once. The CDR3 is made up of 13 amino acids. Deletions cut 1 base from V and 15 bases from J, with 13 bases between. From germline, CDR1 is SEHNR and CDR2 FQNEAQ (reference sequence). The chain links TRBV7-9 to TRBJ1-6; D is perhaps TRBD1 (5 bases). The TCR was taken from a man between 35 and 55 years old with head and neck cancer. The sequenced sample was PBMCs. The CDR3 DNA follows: TGTGCCAGCAGCTTAGGGGACGTCCAGCACCTCCACTTT. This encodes CASSLGDVQHLHF.